This T cell receptor beta chain was sequenced in a study of T-cell memory formation after mild COVID-19. Study-wide context: Clusters were largely donor specific.

Germline V CDR1 and CDR2: SSHAT, FNYEAQ (reference sequence). The CDR3 loop spans 13 amino acids. Study-wide findings and caveats: The pre-infection memory compartment contained some responding clones, suggesting cross-reactive memory joined. Clones contracting over day 15 to 85 were CD4/CD8 balanced, with later expanders leaning CD4+. Contracting CD4+ clones lay largely in CM and EM, with CD8+ ones residing in EMRA.

This clonotype was counted between two and nine times. Its antigen is not known. At one end, the junction sequence differs from germline, possibly due to a read error. TCRdb re-analysed the 5' RACE reads in MiXCR, keeping a single row per CDR3 protein. The sample has hundreds of thousands of distinct CDR3 sequences, around a sixth seen once; the top ten hold about a fifth. The chain employs TRBV7-7 and TRBJ2-1; no clear D. The receptor comes from a man between 18 and 35 years old who had mild COVID-19 (a few samples of this study predate the infection). Cell type and time point are not known. Material for sequencing was PBMCs or a T cell subset sorted from them (not recorded which). As DNA, the CDR3 is TGTGCTAGCAGCTTAGGAGCAGACAATGAGCAGTTCTTC. This translates into CASSLGADNEQFF.